This T cell receptor beta chain was identified during a study of blood T cell repertoires in COVID-19. Study-level information: Sites in the United States, Italy and Spain provided acute and convalescent COVID-19 samples. Nucleic acid was either cDNA or gDNA, and it came from T cells, B-cell-depleted T cells, or PBMCs.

Per the study methods: Nucleated cell counts were estimated from reference gene primer amplification. Using immunoSEQ multiplex PCR, the repertoire was profiled, and TCRdb retains in-frame clones only, with some absent. D and trimming come from the DNA, and the V and J calls and clone size come from that table. The profile shows roughly 670,000 clones, 85% to 90% of them singletons. The CDR3 length is 16 residues. Germline V lookup: CDR1 MGHRA, CDR2 YSYEKL. The V gene lost 0 bases and the J gene lost 5 bases, with 16 bases spanning the gap. The V gene is TRBV4-1, the J gene TRBJ1-2; D gene uncertain. The TCR sequence derives from a young woman with acute or convalescent COVID-19. The sample comprised peripheral blood. The CDR3 coding sequence is TGCGCCAGCAGCCAAGATTGGCAGGCGACGAATTATGGCTACACCTTC. This sequence encodes CASSQDWQATNYGYTF.